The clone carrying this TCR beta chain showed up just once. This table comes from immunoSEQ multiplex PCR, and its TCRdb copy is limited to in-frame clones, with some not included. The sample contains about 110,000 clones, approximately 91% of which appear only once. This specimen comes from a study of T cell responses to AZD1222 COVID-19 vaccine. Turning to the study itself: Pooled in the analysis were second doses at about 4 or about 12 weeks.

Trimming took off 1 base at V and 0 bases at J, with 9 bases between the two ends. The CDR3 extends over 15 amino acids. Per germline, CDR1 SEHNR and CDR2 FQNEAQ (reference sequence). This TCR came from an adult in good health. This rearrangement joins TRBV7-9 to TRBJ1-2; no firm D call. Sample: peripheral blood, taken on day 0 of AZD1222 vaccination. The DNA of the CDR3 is TGTGCCAGCAGCTTAGAATCAGGCTCTAACTATGGCTACACCTTC. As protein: CASSLESGSNYGYTF.